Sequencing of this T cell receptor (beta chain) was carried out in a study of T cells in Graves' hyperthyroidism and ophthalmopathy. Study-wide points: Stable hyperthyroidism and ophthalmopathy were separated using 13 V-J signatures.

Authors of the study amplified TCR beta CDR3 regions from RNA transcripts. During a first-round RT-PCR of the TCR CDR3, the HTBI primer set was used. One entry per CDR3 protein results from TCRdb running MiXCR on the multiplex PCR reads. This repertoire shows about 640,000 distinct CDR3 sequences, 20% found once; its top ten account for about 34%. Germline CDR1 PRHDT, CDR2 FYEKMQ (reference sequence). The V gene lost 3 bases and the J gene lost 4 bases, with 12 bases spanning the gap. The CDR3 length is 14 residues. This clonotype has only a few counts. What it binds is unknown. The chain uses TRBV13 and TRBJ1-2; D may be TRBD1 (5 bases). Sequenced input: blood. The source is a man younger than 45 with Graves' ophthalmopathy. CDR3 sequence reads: CASSFSRDPYGYTF. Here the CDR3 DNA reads TGTGCCAGCAGCTTTAGCAGGGATCCCTATGGCTACACCTTC.